This T cell receptor (beta chain) was captured in a study of liver allograft versus peripheral blood T cells (dated by TCRdb to the early 2020s). As for the study more broadly: T cell receptor repertoires present within transplanted livers were compared with repertoires in the peripheral blood of liver transplant recipients. What the work shows at the level of the full study, not this receptor alone: According to the report, the T cell receptor repertoires detected in peripheral blood were different from the repertoires found inside liver allografts.

Regarding this clonotype: The antigen this receptor binds is unknown. Qualities for individual bases were not recorded, and no much larger clone is one base off.

The CDR3 contains 15 residues, cysteine and phenylalanine counted. Left in the record is the CDR3 DNA by itself, 45 bases read in frame from the first base. The junction shows trimming of 1 base on V and 0 bases on J, and the gene matches do not reach 0 bases of it. TCRdb records Illumina MiSeq as the sequencer. Starting from the raw public reads, TCRdb applied fastp trimming at Q25, assembled clones with MiXCR and retained in-frame beta chains. Records with the same CDR3 protein are collapsed into one entry carrying the most frequent genes and DNA. In this sample the table shows 6,500 to 9,500 distinct CDR3 sequences, approximately 17% of which occur a single time. Jointly, the top ten make up around 1.5% of the sample.

This clonotype was sampled from a human patient who had a liver transplant. Some T cells seen after a transplant may have their origin in the graft donor. Rearrangement joined TRBV12-3 or TRBV12-4 to TRBJ2-1, and 7 junctional nucleotides match TRBD2. The bases are TGTGCCAGCAGTTTAGGCGGGGGCTCCTACAATGAGCAGTTCTTC. This codes for CASSLGGGSYNEQFF.